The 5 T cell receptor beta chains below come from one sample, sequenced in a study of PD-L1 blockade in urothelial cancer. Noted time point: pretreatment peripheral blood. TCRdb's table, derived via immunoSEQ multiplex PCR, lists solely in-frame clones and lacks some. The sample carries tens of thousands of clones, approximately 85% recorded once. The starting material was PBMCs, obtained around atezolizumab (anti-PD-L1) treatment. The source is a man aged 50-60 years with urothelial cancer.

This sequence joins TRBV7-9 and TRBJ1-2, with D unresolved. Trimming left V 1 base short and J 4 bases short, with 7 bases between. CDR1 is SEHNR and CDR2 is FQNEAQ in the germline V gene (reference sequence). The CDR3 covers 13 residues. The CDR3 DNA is TGTGCCAGCAGCTTAGGGCAGTTCTATGGCTACACCTTC. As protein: CASSLGQFYGYTF.

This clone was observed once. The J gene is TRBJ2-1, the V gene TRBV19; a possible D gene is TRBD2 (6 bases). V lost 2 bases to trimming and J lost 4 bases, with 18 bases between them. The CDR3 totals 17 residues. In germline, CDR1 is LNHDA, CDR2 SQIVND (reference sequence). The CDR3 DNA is TGTGCCAGTAGTATAAAAGGCGGGGTCAACTCTTACAATGAGCAGTTCTTC. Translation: CASSIKGGVNSYNEQFF.

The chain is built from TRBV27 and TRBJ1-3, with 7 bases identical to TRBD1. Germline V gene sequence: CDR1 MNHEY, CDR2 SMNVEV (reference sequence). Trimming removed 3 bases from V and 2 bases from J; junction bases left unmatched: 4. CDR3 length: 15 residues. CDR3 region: CASSFSGGPGNTIYF. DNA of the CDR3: TGTGCCAGCAGTTTTTCAGGGGGTCCTGGAAACACCATATATTTT.

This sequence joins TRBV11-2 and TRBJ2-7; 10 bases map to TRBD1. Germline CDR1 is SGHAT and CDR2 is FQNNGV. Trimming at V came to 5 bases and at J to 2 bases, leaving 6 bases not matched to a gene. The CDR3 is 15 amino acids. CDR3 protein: CASSPRQGAAYEQYV. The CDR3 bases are TGTGCCAGCAGCCCAAGACAGGGGGCGGCCTACGAGCAGTACGTC.

Written as DNA, the CDR3 is TGTGCCATCGGAGGACAGGGGGCAAGTGGGGCCAACGTCCTGACTTTC. It specifies CAIGGQGASGANVLTF. The rearrangement joins TRBV10-3 to TRBJ2-6, with 11 nucleotides matching TRBD1. After removal of 8 bases from V and 3 bases from J, the junction contained 6 bases not matched to a gene. The length of the CDR3 is 16 residues. Germline V CDR1 and CDR2: ENHRY, SYGVKD.